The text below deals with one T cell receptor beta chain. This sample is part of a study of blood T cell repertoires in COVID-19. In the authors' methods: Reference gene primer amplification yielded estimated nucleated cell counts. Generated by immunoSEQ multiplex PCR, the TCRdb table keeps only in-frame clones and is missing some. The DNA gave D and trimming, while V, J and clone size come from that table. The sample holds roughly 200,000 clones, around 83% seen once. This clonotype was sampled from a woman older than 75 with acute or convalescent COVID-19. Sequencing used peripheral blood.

The CDR3 region is CASSEGDRGTDTQYF. CDR3 coding DNA: TGCGCCAGCAGTGAGGGGGACAGGGGTACAGATACGCAGTATTTT. The chain recombines TRBV10-1 with TRBJ2-3; 10 bases agree with TRBD1. The ends lost 2 bases at V and 3 bases at J; junction bases unmatched: 2. Per germline, CDR1 WNHNN and CDR2 SYGVQD (reference sequence). CDR3 size: 15 residues.